The 19 T cell receptor beta chains given below trace back to one sample, sequenced in a study of graft-versus-host responses after intestinal transplantation. The table came from immunoSEQ multiplex PCR; TCRdb's copy has only in-frame clones and leaves some out. This sample has about 64,000 clones, with around nine tenths found just once. Sample: bone marrow, taken around 730 days after intestinal transplantation. Every receptor here comes from a human patient who received an intestinal transplant, so some T cells may come from the graft donor.

V usage is TRBV6-4 and J usage is TRBJ2-3; TRBD1 matches 9 bases. J gave up 4 bases and V 6 bases, and 8 bases lay outside the gene matches. Germline assignment: CDR1 MRHNA and CDR2 SNTAGT. The CDR3 extends over 15 amino acids. In nucleotides, the CDR3 is TGTGCCAGCAGCCTAACAGGGGGCGAAGCAGATACGCAGTATTTT. This translates into CASSLTGGEADTQYF.

The V call is TRBV5-6, the J call TRBJ2-3; the D gene is possibly TRBD1 (5 bases). From germline, CDR1 is SGHDT and CDR2 YYEEEE. CDR3 size: 12 residues. Trimming pared 4 bases from V and 6 bases from J, leaving 9 bases between. The chain's CDR3 is CASSGRGDTQYF. DNA for the CDR3: TGTGCCAGCAGCGGAAGGGGTGATACGCAGTATTTT.

This clone was observed a single time. The rearrangement uses TRBV5-6 and TRBJ2-7; D is uncertain. The CDR3 sequence is 12 residues long. The V and J ends lost 1 base and 3 bases respectively, with 5 bases between them. CDR1 and CDR2 from the germline V gene are SGHDT and YYEEEE. CDR3 loop: CASSLKSYEQYF. CDR3 coding DNA: TGTGCCAGCAGCTTGAAAAGCTACGAGCAGTACTTC.

This chain links TRBV19 with TRBJ2-7, with 11 bases matching TRBD1. Germline values: CDR1 LNHDA, CDR2 SQIVND (reference sequence). J gave up 3 bases and V 5 bases, and 6 bases lay outside the gene matches. The CDR3 contains 15 residues. CDR3 sequence: CASSLTGTGGYEQYF. Written as DNA, the CDR3 is TGTGCCAGTAGTCTAACCGGGACAGGGGGCTACGAGCAGTACTTC.

The V gene is TRBV27, the J gene TRBJ1-2; the D gene is possibly TRBD1 (5 bases). CDR3 length equals 12 residues. Germline V CDR1 and CDR2: MNHEY, SMNVEV (reference sequence). Between the trimmed V and J ends, which lost 7 bases and 3 bases, there was a span of 9 bases. The CDR3 here is CASKGDYYGYTF. In DNA, the CDR3 is TGTGCCAGCAAAGGGGACTACTATGGCTACACCTTC.

V gene TRBV6-5 combines with J gene TRBJ1-1; no firm D call. Germline V CDR1 and CDR2: MNHEY, SVGAGI. The CDR3 totals 15 residues. V was clipped by 0 bases and J by 1 base, with 9 bases between them. CDR3 nucleotides: TGTGCCAGCAGTTACTCCAGTTTGGGGAACACTGAAGCTTTCTTT. It translates to CASSYSSLGNTEAFF.

The chain carries TRBV6-4 and TRBJ2-6; tentative D call: TRBD1 (6 bases). Looked up from germline, CDR1 is MRHNA and CDR2 is SNTAGT. V was cut by 0 bases and J by 3 bases, with 9 bases left in between. This CDR3 spans 16 amino acids. As DNA, the CDR3 is TGTGCCAGCAGTGACTCGGGGGCGGGTGGGGCCAACGTCCTGACTTTC. It is translated as CASSDSGAGGANVLTF.

V and J are TRBV5-4 and TRBJ2-5; 16 bases are shared with TRBD2. Unmatched junction bases numbered 12, after V lost 3 bases and J lost 4 bases. The CDR3 covers 19 residues. Germline CDR1 SGHNT, CDR2 YYREEE (reference sequence). This CDR3 reads CASSSHTGTSGGGRETQYF. The CDR3 DNA sequence: TGTGCCAGCAGCTCACACACCGGGACTAGCGGGGGGGGTCGAGAGACCCAGTACTTC. The full variable domain, with the rest looked up from reference TRBV5-4 and TRBJ2-5, is ETGVTQSPTHLIKTRGQQVTLRCSSQSGHNTVSWYQQALGQGPQFIFQYYREEENGRGNFPPRFSGLQFPNYSSELNVNALELDDSALYLCASSSHTGTSGGGRETQYFGPGTRLLVL.

The genes are TRBV6-1 and TRBJ1-3, with no clear D. The germline CDR1 and CDR2 sequences are MNHNS and SASEGT. The CDR3 has 13 amino acids. Trimming removed 6 bases from V and 3 bases from J, with 9 bases in between. Written as DNA, the CDR3 is TGTGCCAGCAGGGCCCCTCTTGGAAACACCATATATTTT. As protein: CASRAPLGNTIYF.

The chain joins TRBV29-1 to TRBJ2-5; D perhaps matches TRBD1 (6 bases). V was trimmed by 5 bases and J by 5 bases, leaving 15 bases between them. Germline CDR1 and CDR2: SQVTM and ANQGSEA. CDR3 length equals 13 residues. CDR3 sequence: CSVQSTGRETQYF. In DNA form, the CDR3 reads TGCAGCGTTCAATCGACAGGCCGGGAGACCCAGTACTTC.

The V call is TRBV11-2, the J call TRBJ1-2; D gene ambiguous. The germline V gene has CDR1 SGHAT and CDR2 FQNNGV. Between the trimmed V and J ends, which lost 3 bases and 8 bases, there was a span of 13 bases. CDR3 length equals 13 residues. CDR3 sequence: CASSFRNLGGYTF. The CDR3 region has the DNA TGTGCCAGCAGCTTCCGCAACCTGGGGGGCTACACCTTC.

The chain links TRBV19 to TRBJ1-5; D is ambiguous. The CDR3 consists of 14 residues. CDR1 is LNHDA and CDR2 is SQIVND in the germline V gene (reference sequence). Deletions cut 3 bases from V and 3 bases from J, with 9 bases between. As DNA, the CDR3 is TGTGCCAGTAGTATCAGGCTGCACAATCAGCCCCAGCATTTT. Translating it yields CASSIRLHNQPQHF.

The gene calls are TRBV18 and TRBJ1-4, with D hard to call. The CDR3 length is 15 residues. From germline, CDR1 is KGHSH and CDR2 LQKENI. Trimming stripped 2 bases from V and 8 bases from J, with 15 bases between. The CDR3 reads CASSPEGSSWEKLFF. The CDR3 DNA reads as TGTGCCAGCTCACCAGAGGGATCGTCATGGGAAAAACTGTTTTTT.

The V call is TRBV12-5, the J call TRBJ2-3; 7 nucleotides line up with TRBD2. The CDR3 contains 17 residues. The J segment lost 5 bases and the V segment lost 1 base, leaving 12 bases of the junction unmatched. The germline V gene has CDR1 LGHNT and CDR2 FRNRAP. The CDR3 bases are TGTGCTAGTGGTTTGGACCCCCTGGCGGGAGTGGGAGATACGCAGTATTTT. Translation: CASGLDPLAGVGDTQYF.

This chain uses TRBV4-2 with TRBJ2-7; 11 nucleotides agree with TRBD1. Trimming took 0 bases from V and 4 from J; bases not matched to a gene: 2. In germline, CDR1 is LGHNA, CDR2 YNFKEQ. CDR3 size: 15 residues. CDR3 coding DNA: TGTGCCAGCAGCCAAGAGGGACAGGGGGGTTACGAGCAGTACTTC. Protein sequence: CASSQEGQGGYEQYF.

The chain recombines TRBV4-1 with TRBJ1-2, with 10 positions matching TRBD1. CDR3 size: 14 residues. V dropped 0 bases and J dropped 7; count of bases not matched to a gene: 2. The V gene's germline CDR1 is MGHRA and CDR2 YSYEKL. CDR3 sequence: CASSQDGTGVGYTF. CDR3 nucleotides: TGCGCCAGCAGCCAAGATGGGACAGGGGTTGGCTACACCTTC.

The J gene is TRBJ2-1, the V gene TRBV4-2; D is unresolved. Per germline, CDR1 LGHNA and CDR2 YNFKEQ. Trimming left V 0 bases short and J 5 bases short, with 11 bases between. CDR3 length equals 15 residues. CDR3 coding DNA: TGTGCCAGCAGCCAAGAGTTGGGGAACAACAATGAGCAGTTCTTC. Protein sequence: CASSQELGNNNEQFF.

This clone was seen only a few times. The chain combines TRBV29-1 with TRBJ1-1, with D unclear. CDR1 SQVTM and CDR2 ANQGSEA come from the germline V gene. V lost 3 bases and J 11 bases, leaving 10 bases between the germline ends. The CDR3 spans 10 residues. CDR3 coding DNA: TGCAGCGTTGAGCCGTCGGTGGCTTTCTTT. As protein: CSVEPSVAFF. Drawing the rest from reference TRBV29-1 and TRBJ1-1, the complete variable domain is SAVISQKPSRDICQRGTSLTIQCQVDSQVTMMFWYRQQPGQSLTLIATANQGSEATYESGFVIDKFPISRPNLTFSTLTVSNMSPEDSSIYLCSVEPSVAFFGQGTRLTVV.

The chain couples TRBV14 to TRBJ1-5; TRBD1 aligns across 9 bases. The CDR3 extends over 17 amino acids. CDR1 SGHDN and CDR2 FVKESK come from the germline V gene. Trimming at V came to 1 base and at J to 2 bases, leaving 6 bases not matched to a gene. The CDR3 DNA sequence: TGTGCCAGCAGCCAAGTTGTTCGGGACAGGGGCAATCAGCCCCAGCATTTT. Its protein product is CASSQVVRDRGNQPQHF.